What follows are 29 T cell receptor beta chains derived from one specimen sequenced in a study of blood T cell repertoires in COVID-19. Libraries were prepared by immunoSEQ multiplex PCR; TCRdb keeps only in-frame clonotypes and omits some of them. The sample has 350,000 to 400,000 clones, more than 75% seen once. The specimen was PBMCs or T cells enriched from blood (not recorded which). Source of these receptors: a woman under 30 who had recovered from COVID-19.

The count of this clone is one. V usage is TRBV7-9 and J usage is TRBJ1-3, with D possibly being TRBD1 (5 bases). This CDR3 is 17 amino acids long. Trimming cost V 1 base and J 2 bases, with 15 bases left between them. CDR1 and CDR2 (germline): SEHNR, FQNEAQ (reference sequence). CDR3: CASSLGQGFNPGNTIYF. CDR3 sequence (DNA): TGTGCCAGCAGCTTAGGGCAGGGCTTTAATCCTGGAAACACCATATATTTT.

CDR3 coding DNA: TGTGCCAGCAGTGAAGGCCACTCTGGAAACACCATATATTTT. It is translated as CASSEGHSGNTIYF. This chain uses TRBV25-1 with TRBJ1-3, with D uncertain. Germline values: CDR1 MGHDK, CDR2 SYGVNS. The V end lost 2 bases, the J end lost 0 bases, and 5 bases lay between the germline ends. The CDR3 runs 14 residues.

The V gene is TRBV5-6, the J gene TRBJ1-2, with unresolved D. Trimming shortened V by 0 bases and J by 6 bases, and 12 bases separated the two germline ends. The CDR3 has 14 amino acids. Germline-derived CDR1 and CDR2 are SGHDT and YYEEEE. The CDR3 sequence: CASSLAKGSDGYTF. The CDR3, as DNA: TGTGCCAGCAGCTTGGCCAAAGGAAGCGATGGCTACACCTTC.

This chain uses TRBV5-1 with TRBJ2-1; D is possibly TRBD2 (6 bases). Germline CDR1 and CDR2: SGHRS and YFSETQ. Trimming removed 0 bases at V and 2 bases at J, with 12 bases between. This CDR3 comprises 16 residues. The CDR3 spells CASSLVSSVTYNEQFF. The CDR3 DNA reads TGCGCCAGCAGCTTGGTCTCTAGCGTGACCTACAATGAGCAGTTCTTC.

The chain links TRBV6-5 to TRBJ2-2; D not resolved. The V gene's germline CDR1 is MNHEY and CDR2 SVGAGI. Trimming removed 0 bases from V and 0 bases from J, with 8 bases in between. The CDR3 consists of 16 residues. The CDR3 bases are TGTGCCAGCAGTTACTCCAAAGGAGCGAACACCGGGGAGCTGTTTTTT. It specifies CASSYSKGANTGELFF.

The V call is TRBV12-3 or TRBV12-4, the J call TRBJ2-1; D remains unclear. The CDR3 totals 12 residues. The V end was cut by 0 bases, the J end by 7 bases, with 4 bases between. Here the CDR3 reads CASSLAENEQFF. As DNA, the CDR3 is TGTGCCAGCAGTTTAGCGGAGAATGAGCAGTTCTTC.

The genes are TRBV5-4 and TRBJ2-7, with 7 bases aligning to TRBD1. V trimming: 4 bases; J trimming: 4 bases; junction bases outside the gene matches: 5. CDR1 is SGHNT and CDR2 is YYREEE in the germline V gene (reference sequence). The CDR3 sequence is 13 residues long. The DNA of the CDR3 is TGTGCCAGCAGCCCGGGACAGCCTTACGAGCAGTACTTC. Its protein is CASSPGQPYEQYF.

This sequence joins TRBV18 and TRBJ1-4; possibly TRBD1 for D (6 bases). Germline CDR1 KGHSH, CDR2 LQKENI. The CDR3 consists of 17 residues. The V end was cut by 0 bases, the J end by 0 bases, with 11 bases between. In nucleotides, the CDR3 is TGTGCCAGCTCACCACCGATCAGGGGTGCAACTAATGAAAAACTGTTTTTT. The encoded protein is CASSPPIRGATNEKLFF.

This chain uses TRBV6-1 with TRBJ1-6; TRBD1 agrees at 8 bases. V lost 4 bases to trimming and J lost 7 bases; unmatched junction nucleotides: 12. This CDR3 comprises 17 residues. Germline V gene sequence: CDR1 MNHNS, CDR2 SASEGT. CDR3 in amino acids: CASSGADRAGPNSPLHF. In DNA, the CDR3 is TGTGCCAGCAGTGGTGCGGACAGGGCAGGGCCCAATTCACCCCTCCACTTT.

The gene calls are TRBV4-3 and TRBJ1-2; weak D call: TRBD1 (5 bases). V was pared by 0 bases and J by 0 bases, with 11 bases between. Germline V gene data show CDR1 as LGHNA and CDR2 as YSLEER. The CDR3 consists of 16 residues. The CDR3 region has the DNA TGCGCCAGCAGCCAAGAATCGACAGAACCTAACTATGGCTACACCTTC. This codes for CASSQESTEPNYGYTF.

The J gene is TRBJ1-5, the V gene TRBV4-3; D is perhaps TRBD1 (6 bases). Trimming shortened V by 3 bases and J by 7 bases, and 16 bases separated the two germline ends. The CDR3 sequence is 15 residues long. The germline V gene has CDR1 LGHNA and CDR2 YSLEER. CDR3 in DNA: TGCGCCAGCAGCCAGGACACAGGGATAGGCCAGCCCCAGCATTTT. Protein sequence: CASSQDTGIGQPQHF.

The chain has TRBV7-3 and TRBJ2-1; D is perhaps TRBD2 (5 bases). This CDR3 contains 16 residues. Trimming took 2 bases from V and 4 from J, leaving 15 bases between them. The germline gives CDR1 SGHTA, CDR2 FQGTGA. Here the CDR3 reads CASSLEGAGEYNEQFF. The CDR3 DNA reads TGTGCCAGCAGCTTAGAGGGAGCCGGGGAGTACAATGAGCAGTTCTTC.

The chain uses TRBV28 and TRBJ2-1, with a tentative D call TRBD1 (6 bases). From germline, CDR1 is MDHEN and CDR2 SYDVKM. The CDR3 covers 13 residues. V was shortened by 6 bases and J by 0 bases, with 6 bases between the two germline ends. The CDR3 loop is CASRDSSYNEQFF. The CDR3 coding sequence is TGTGCCAGCAGGGACAGCTCCTACAATGAGCAGTTCTTC.

This rearrangement joins TRBV7-2 to TRBJ1-5; 7 nucleotides match TRBD1. V gave up 5 bases and J gave up 3 bases; unmatched junction bases: 4. Germline CDR1 SGHTA, CDR2 FQGNSA. The CDR3 extends over 14 amino acids. CDR3 in DNA: TGTGCCAGCAGCCGGGACAGCCCCAATCAGCCCCAGCATTTT. It specifies CASSRDSPNQPQHF.

V and J are TRBV7-9 and TRBJ2-1; 9 nucleotides match TRBD2. The CDR3 length is 18 residues. CDR1 and CDR2 from the germline V gene are SEHNR and FQNEAQ (reference sequence). Trimming took 5 bases from V and 9 from J; bases not matched to a gene: 20. The CDR3 DNA is TGTGCCAGCAGCCAGACTGTGGGACTAGCTGCGAAACGGGGTGAGCAGTTCTTC. The encoded protein is CASSQTVGLAAKRGEQFF.

The V gene is TRBV5-4, the J gene TRBJ2-3; 8 bases match TRBD2. The V segment lost 4 bases and the J segment 5 bases; nucleotides outside the gene matches: 9. CDR1 and CDR2 (germline): SGHNT, YYREEE (reference sequence). This CDR3 is 15 amino acids long. The CDR3 bases are TGTGCCAGCAGCGATGTGCGGGGGGCAGGAGATACGCAGTATTTT. Protein product: CASSDVRGAGDTQYF. Supplemented by reference TRBV5-4 and TRBJ2-3, the full variable domain reads ETGVTQSPTHLIKTRGQQVTLRCSSQSGHNTVSWYQQALGQGPQFIFQYYREEENGRGNFPPRFSGLQFPNYSSELNVNALELDDSALYLCASSDVRGAGDTQYFGPGTRLTVL.

The chain links TRBV28 to TRBJ1-5; unclear D gene. V was shortened by 1 base and J by 3 bases, with 13 bases between the two germline ends. The CDR3 totals 16 residues. Germline V gene lookup returns CDR1 MDHEN and CDR2 SYDVKM. DNA of the CDR3: TGTGCCAGCAGTTTATACAAAGGACGGGACAATCAGCCCCAGCATTTT. This codes for CASSLYKGRDNQPQHF.

The rearrangement uses TRBV5-1 and TRBJ2-1; 9 positions match TRBD1. This CDR3 is built from 14 residues. V shed 3 bases and J 7 bases; nucleotides not matched to a gene: 5. Germline CDR1 is SGHRS and CDR2 is YFSETQ. CDR3 nucleotides: TGCGCCAGCAGCTCCGGGACAGGGAATAATGAGCAGTTCTTC. Translated, it gives CASSSGTGNNEQFF. The variable domain in full, with the rest retrieved from reference TRBV5-1 and TRBJ2-1, is KAGVTQTPRYLIKTRGQQVTLSCSPISGHRSVSWYQQTPGQGLQFLFEYFSETQRNKGNFPGRFSGRQFSNSRSEMNVSTLELGDSALYLCASSSGTGNNEQFFGPGTRLTVL.

CDR3 coding DNA: TGTGCCAGCGGACCGGGACAGGGGTCCTCACCCCTCCACTTT. Encoded protein: CASGPGQGSSPLHF. J is TRBJ1-6 and V is TRBV27; 10 bases are a match to TRBD1. The length of the CDR3 is 14 residues. CDR1 is MNHEY, CDR2 SMNVEV, per germline (reference sequence). With 8 bases clipped from V and 10 bases from J, the junction kept 8 bases outside the gene matches.

This chain uses TRBV27 with TRBJ1-2, with a tentative D call TRBD1 (5 bases). Trimming removed 5 bases from V and 6 bases from J, with 7 bases in between. Germline values: CDR1 MNHEY, CDR2 SMNVEV (reference sequence). This CDR3 is 11 amino acids long. CDR3 sequence (DNA): TGTGCCAGCAGTGCAGGGAATGGCTACACCTTC. Protein sequence: CASSAGNGYTF.

This chain uses TRBV27 with TRBJ2-7; the D gene is possibly TRBD1 (6 bases). V lost 4 bases and J 7 bases, leaving 8 bases between the germline ends. Germline V gene sequence: CDR1 MNHEY, CDR2 SMNVEV (reference sequence). The CDR3 runs 11 residues. CDR3 bases: TGTGCCAGCAGTTACAGGGAAGAGCAGTACTTC. Translating gives CASSYREEQYF.

The chain has TRBV5-5 and TRBJ2-7; D may be TRBD1 (6 bases). The CDR3 length is 17 residues. Germline V gives CDR1 SGHKS, CDR2 YYEKEE (reference sequence). V was pared by 2 bases and J by 3 bases, with 21 bases between. The CDR3 loop reads CASSFNGRQVRSYEQYF. CDR3 nucleotide sequence: TGTGCCAGCAGCTTTAATGGGAGACAGGTGCGAAGCTACGAGCAGTACTTC.

J is TRBJ2-2 and V is TRBV10-3, with 9 bases aligning to TRBD1. The CDR3 is made up of 16 amino acids. Germline V gene sequence: CDR1 ENHRY, CDR2 SYGVKD. Trimming took 2 bases from V and 4 from J; bases not matched to a gene: 5. CDR3 residues: CAISENRGPGTGELFF. CDR3 nucleotide sequence: TGTGCCATCAGTGAGAACAGGGGGCCGGGCACCGGGGAGCTGTTTTTT.

This chain connects TRBV2 to TRBJ1-2; 11 bases line up with TRBD1. This CDR3 has 16 amino acids. V shed 4 bases, J shed 1 base, and the junction held 5 bases outside the gene matches. Germline lookup yields CDR1 SNHLY and CDR2 FYNNEI. The CDR3 region is CASSGTGGSLNYGYTF. The CDR3 coding sequence is TGTGCCAGCAGTGGGACAGGGGGCTCTCTTAACTATGGCTACACCTTC.

This chain connects TRBV30 to TRBJ1-3; 7 nucleotides agree with TRBD1. This CDR3 region has 13 residues. V lost 7 bases to trimming and J lost 1 base; unmatched junction nucleotides: 4. CDR1 and CDR2 (germline): GTSNPN, SVGIG (reference sequence). CDR3 in DNA: TGTGCCTATGACAGGGATTCTGGAAACACCATATATTTT. This gives the protein CAYDRDSGNTIYF.

The chain is built from TRBV27 and TRBJ2-7, with D hard to call. Per the germline V gene, CDR1 is MNHEY and CDR2 is SMNVEV (reference sequence). The CDR3 contains 13 residues. Trimming removed 6 bases at V and 5 bases at J, with 14 bases between. As DNA, the CDR3 is TGTGCCAGCAGGTTCACCTCTCGGGACGAGCAGTACTTC. It encodes CASRFTSRDEQYF.

V gene TRBV4-1 combines with J gene TRBJ2-3; the D is unclear. Germline CDR1 MGHRA, CDR2 YSYEKL. This CDR3 is built from 16 residues. V was clipped by 0 bases and J by 2 bases, with 12 bases between them. The CDR3, as DNA: TGCGCCAGCAGCCAAGACTATCCCTCTACCACAGATACGCAGTATTTT. It encodes CASSQDYPSTTDTQYF.

V usage is TRBV7-3 and J usage is TRBJ2-1; D is ambiguous. The V end was cut by 5 bases, the J end by 0 bases, with 20 bases between. Germline lookup yields CDR1 SGHTA and CDR2 FQGTGA. The CDR3 has 18 residues. The CDR3 loop is CASSPRVADTRSYNEQFF. DNA for the CDR3: TGTGCCAGCAGCCCCCGCGTCGCCGACACCCGCTCCTACAATGAGCAGTTCTTC.

The chain joins TRBV19 to TRBJ1-5; perhaps TRBD1 as D (6 bases). Deletions cut 7 bases from V and 3 bases from J, with 19 bases between. Germline loops: CDR1 LNHDA, CDR2 SQIVND (reference sequence). CDR3 length equals 16 residues. This CDR3 reads CASTLGGGLSNQPQHF. Here the CDR3 DNA reads TGTGCCAGTACCCTAGGGGGGGGGCTCTCCAATCAGCCCCAGCATTTT.